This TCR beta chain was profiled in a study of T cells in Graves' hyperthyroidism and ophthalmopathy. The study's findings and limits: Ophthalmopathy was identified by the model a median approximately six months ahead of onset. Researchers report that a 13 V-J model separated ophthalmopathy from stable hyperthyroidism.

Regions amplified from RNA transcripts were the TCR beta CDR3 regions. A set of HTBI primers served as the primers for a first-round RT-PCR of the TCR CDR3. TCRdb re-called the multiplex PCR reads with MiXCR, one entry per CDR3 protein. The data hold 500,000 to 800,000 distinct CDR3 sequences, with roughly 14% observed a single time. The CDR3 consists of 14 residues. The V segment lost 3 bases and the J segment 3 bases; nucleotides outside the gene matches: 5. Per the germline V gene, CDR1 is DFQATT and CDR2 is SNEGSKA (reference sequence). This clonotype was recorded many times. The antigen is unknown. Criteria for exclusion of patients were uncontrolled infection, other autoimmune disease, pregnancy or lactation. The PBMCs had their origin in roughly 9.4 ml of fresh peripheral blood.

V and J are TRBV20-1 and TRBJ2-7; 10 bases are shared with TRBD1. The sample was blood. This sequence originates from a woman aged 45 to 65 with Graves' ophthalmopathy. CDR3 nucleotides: TGCAGTGCTAGTCCCAGGACAGGGGGCTACGAGCAGTACTTC. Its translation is CSASPRTGGYEQYF.